This TCR beta chain comes out of a study of shared clonotypes between healthy human individuals (TCRdb year 2020). As for the study more broadly: A couple of women and a few men aged 18 to 49 years were included in the cohort. To estimate repertoire size and how much clonotype sharing occurs between individuals, the study deeply sequenced the blood TCR repertoires of roughly 5 healthy adults. Leukapheresis yielded between about 0.94 and 9.5 billion PBMCs per donor. For each donor, CD4 naive and CD4 memory were each run on three plates, CD8 naive on two plates, and CD8 memory on one plate. To increase sequencing depth and limit assay-specific biases, different laboratories used diverse techniques to prepare libraries and sequence TCR repertoires. The research as a whole found: Because the study included only a small number of donors, the genetic and exposure-history diversity represented was limited. Sampling was limited to blood, and TCR repertoires in tissue likely differ from TCR repertoires in blood. Rarefaction of sorted-subset datasets indicated incomplete sequencing despite the large sequencing depth. Estimated clonotype richness was generally larger for naive than for memory subsets. Sharing across a few donors was observed for approximately 4.6% of naive CD4, about 3.2% of naive CD8, 2% to 2.5% of memory CD4, and roughly 0.4% of memory CD8 clonotypes. Based on pairwise subsampling, the degree of clonotype sharing among donors was expected to be affected by sequencing depth. Compared with non-shared clonotypes, clonotypes shared by all four sorted-subset donors had higher generation probabilities.

Using the deep immunoSEQ assay, TCR CDR3 regions were amplified from genomic DNA by multiplex PCR. Genomic DNA extracted from each cell subset was distributed evenly over all wells of several immunoSEQ 96-well plates, and each plate served as one replicate. For sorted subsets, approximately 200 ng of genomic DNA, equivalent to 25,000 to 35,000 T cell genomes, went into each replicate PCR. Purified libraries were quantified with a Qubit 3.0 fluorometer, sized on a Bioanalyzer 2100, and re-quantified with the KAPA Library Quantification kit. Every immunoSEQ 96-well plate was sequenced on a separate single-read 150-cycle Illumina NextSeq 550 flow cell. In the source study's methods: Because the immunoSEQ output held only junctional sequences and lacked quality scores, the filtering could not match the filtering applied to full-length reads. Sequences were annotated with PyIR, a Python wrapper for IgBLAST v1.9, and V/J genes and CDR3 were assigned using IMGT germline references. Reads with weak V/J assignments (E-value above 1e-6), missing CDR3, stop codons, out-of-frame junctions, or ambiguous translated residues were removed. A V3J clonotype was defined by an identical inferred V gene, J gene, and CDR3 amino acid sequence. The percentage overlap between two repertoires was calculated by dividing the number of shared unique clonotypes by the size of the smaller repertoire. RTK rarefaction, the Chao1 estimator, and Recon v2.1 estimates of unobserved clonotypes were used to assess repertoire richness. OLGA was used to compute generation probabilities for all TCRbeta clonotypes that the gDNA method yielded from a few donors. Sourced from immuneACCESS, this table was stored by TCRdb with only in-frame sequences that have V and J called. A share of the clones is absent; for the studies checked, an unresolved V gene accounts for under half, and the remainder has no known explanation. V and J calls and clone size are given by that table; D and trimming were obtained from the DNA. This sample has nearly 600,000 clones in its table, and 95% to 96% of those were observed once. The leading ten clones occupy 0.1% to 0.11% of the sample.

As for this clone: This receptor's antigen is unknown. Base qualities are not provided; no much larger clone lies one nucleotide away.

The germline V gene (reference sequence) specifies GTSNPN as CDR1 and SVGIG as CDR2. Trimming takes 0 bases from V and 5 bases from J, and the germline ends sit 11 bases apart. The CDR3, from cysteine to phenylalanine, totals 14 residues. Only CDR3 DNA is held: 42 bases, read in frame from base 1. CD8 naive samples were obtained by positive selection for CCR7 among CD45RO-negative cells, yielding a CD45RA+CCR7+ population from which TemRA cells were excluded. The donors were healthy, HIV-negative adults who had no recently reported acute infections or vaccinations. Every donor was a Caucasian adult living in Nashville, Tennessee, USA. Blood was collected by leukapheresis, and PBMCs were isolated by Ficoll-Histopaque density gradient centrifugation and then cryopreserved in liquid nitrogen vapor phase. Analytical flow cytometry was used to check the purity and quantity of every magnetically sorted T cell population. From each sorted fraction, genomic DNA was isolated and quantified by UV absorbance on a Nanodrop 2000c.

The sequenced material came from naive CD8+ T cells sorted from blood. Explained via the paper, the cell subset or site label denotes: CD45RA+CCR7+. The TCR sequence derives from a woman between 25 and 40 years old in good health. The chain uses TRBV30 and TRBJ2-1; the D element could tentatively be TRBD1 or TRBD2, as 5 bases agree for each. The encoded CDR3 is CAWSVGTLNNEQFF. At the DNA level, the sequence is TGTGCCTGGAGTGTTGGGACCCTGAACAATGAGCAGTTCTTC.